This TCR beta chain was captured by sequencing in a study of blood T cell repertoires in COVID-19. Study in general: T cells, B-cell-depleted T cells, or PBMCs supplied cDNA or gDNA.

This clone is a singleton in its sample. CDR1 is MNHNY and CDR2 is SVGAGI in the germline V gene (reference sequence). The CDR3 length is 14 residues. V dropped 5 bases and J dropped 6; count of bases not matched to a gene: 9. Sequencing used immunoSEQ multiplex PCR; TCRdb keeps in-frame clones, though not all of them. The sample contains approximately 110,000 clones, 75% to 90% of which appear only once. The TCR sequence derives from a woman aged 60-70 years with acute or convalescent COVID-19. The material sequenced was peripheral blood. V is TRBV6-6 and J is TRBJ2-5; TRBD1 aligns across 7 bases. The CDR3 here is CASSGQDSPKTQYF. The CDR3 DNA follows: TGTGCCAGCAGTGGACAGGACAGTCCGAAGACCCAGTACTTC.